These T cell receptor beta chains were read from a single sample in a study of naive and memory T cell subsets. From the 5' RACE reads, TCRdb called clonotypes with MiXCR, one entry per CDR3 protein. The table records approximately 30,000 distinct CDR3 sequences, around 17% of them present only once. Source of these receptors: a female donor in good health. Both conserved end residues are trimmed from each CDR3. Clone size reads once, few, many, or a class if the clone is expanded.

j_call: TRBJ2-2; v_call: TRBV7-6; clone_size: once; cdr3_aa: ASSLRTGENTGELF